A selection of T cell receptor beta chains follows, all from one sample in a study of T cells in tuberculosis. Sequencing was performed with immunoSEQ multiplex PCR; in TCRdb, only in-frame clones are kept and a portion is missing. Here the sample spans more than 20,000 clones, approximately 92% being singletons. Material for sequencing was PBMCs. The receptors derive from a donor aged 10-29 years with latent tuberculosis or without tuberculosis infection. Both conserved end residues are part of each CDR3.

j_call | v_call | cdr3_aa
TRBJ1-5 | TRBV6-6 | CASSRDAGNQPQHF
TRBJ1-1 | TRBV5-1 | CASSLDRRNTEAFF
TRBJ1-1 | TRBV5-1 | CASSLDRMNTEAFF
TRBJ1-1 | TRBV29-1 | CSVSTTGLPTEAFF
TRBJ2-3 | TRBV6-5 | CASSSRVPTDTQYF
TRBJ1-6 | TRBV25-1 | CASSESGQGDTYNSPLHF
TRBJ1-4 | TRBV6-1 | CASSDQLTNEKLFF
TRBJ2-1 | TRBV30 | CAWSLGAARYNEQFF
TRBJ2-6 | TRBV19 | CASSLGTGYYRANVLTF
TRBJ1-6 | TRBV29-1 | CSVAGTRNSPLHF
TRBJ2-1 | TRBV30 | CAWSGGQGTYNEQFF
TRBJ1-2 | TRBV4-3 | CASSQDWSPDYGYTF
TRBJ1-1 | TRBV5-8 | CASSFLARAGEAFF
TRBJ2-3 | TRBV2 | CASKVAGGSTDTQYF
TRBJ1-2 | TRBV5-1 | CASSLDGGGAYGYTF
TRBJ1-2 | TRBV2 | CASIQSRDFNYGYTF
TRBJ2-5 | TRBV28 | CASSLLPGQGRLETQYF
TRBJ2-2 | TRBV7-3 | CASSPRPGTANTGELFF